The 28 T cell receptor beta chains below all came from one sample that was sequenced in a study of cytomegalovirus exposure and HLA in healthy donors. It was with 60 Vbeta and 13 Jbeta primers that the PCR ran. Some clones are missing from TCRdb's copy, which holds only in-frame ones; the method was immunoSEQ multiplex PCR. Found here are 200,000 to 250,000 clones, 82% of them singletons; the top ten hold over 5%. The source material was PBMCs. The receptors here all came from a woman in her forties in good health and CMV-seropositive.

This chain uses TRBV5-8 with TRBJ2-7, with 7 bases matching TRBD1. CDR1 is SGHTS, CDR2 YDEGEE, per germline. V was pared by 0 bases and J by 4 bases, with 7 bases of the junction left unmatched. This CDR3 spans 15 amino acids. CDR3 protein: CASSLGQGLLYEQYF. The CDR3 nucleotides are TGTGCCAGCAGCTTGGGACAGGGTCTGCTATACGAGCAGTACTTC.

The chain uses TRBV2 and TRBJ2-4, with 7 bases aligning to TRBD1. Per germline, CDR1 SNHLY and CDR2 FYNNEI. The CDR3 length is 14 residues. V shed 5 bases and J 7 bases; nucleotides not matched to a gene: 8. CDR3 sequence: CASSLSRTGNIQYF. Here the CDR3 DNA reads TGTGCCAGCAGTTTATCCAGGACAGGCAACATTCAGTACTTC.

The rearrangement uses TRBV5-1 and TRBJ2-1; D is unclear. Looked up from germline, CDR1 is SGHRS and CDR2 is YFSETQ. Trimming took 0 bases from V and 9 from J, leaving 13 bases between them. The CDR3 covers 14 residues. The CDR3 here is CASSLDVVSGEQFF. In DNA form, the CDR3 reads TGCGCCAGCAGCTTGGATGTGGTTAGTGGTGAGCAGTTCTTC.

CDR3 sequence: CASSVVLAGSDTQYF. CDR3 nucleotide sequence: TGTGCCAGCAGCGTAGTACTAGCGGGGTCAGATACGCAGTATTTT. V is TRBV9 and J is TRBJ2-3; 10 positions match TRBD2. The CDR3 runs to 15 residues. Germline V gene data show CDR1 as SGDLS and CDR2 as YYNGEE. V trimming: 0 bases; J trimming: 4 bases; junction bases outside the gene matches: 2.

The chain recombines TRBV5-1 with TRBJ2-7, with D possibly TRBD1 on 6 matching bases. The CDR3 is 14 residues long. CDR1 is SGHRS, CDR2 YFSETQ, per germline. The V end was cut by 3 bases, the J end by 2 bases, with 12 bases between. CDR3: CASSSDRDTYEQYF. For the CDR3, the DNA is TGCGCCAGCAGCTCTGACCGGGACACCTACGAGCAGTACTTC. Based on the CDR3 plus reference TRBV5-1 and TRBJ2-7, the full variable domain is KAGVTQTPRYLIKTRGQQVTLSCSPISGHRSVSWYQQTPGQGLQFLFEYFSETQRNKGNFPGRFSGRQFSNSRSEMNVSTLELGDSALYLCASSSDRDTYEQYFGPGTRLTVT.

J is TRBJ2-1 and V is TRBV5-1; the match to TRBD2 covers 11 bases. Germline values: CDR1 SGHRS, CDR2 YFSETQ. Losses at the gene ends were 3 bases for V and 1 base for J; bases not matched to a gene: 3. There are 16 residues in the CDR3. In nucleotides, the CDR3 is TGCGCCAGCAGCTCTACTAGCGGGGGATCCTACAATGAGCAGTTCTTC. Its protein is CASSSTSGGSYNEQFF.

There are a few counts of this clone. This may arise from a read error, as a much more abundant clone is one base away. Other DNA sequences of this sample code for an identical CDR3. The rearrangement joins TRBV7-2 to TRBJ2-7, with D unclear. The CDR3 totals 12 residues. In germline, CDR1 is SGHTA, CDR2 FQGNSA. V dropped 5 bases and J dropped 0 bases, with 5 bases sitting between them. CDR3 amino acids: CASSPSSYEQYF. The CDR3 DNA is TGTGCCAGCAGCCCTAGCTCCTACGAGCAGTACTTC.

This chain uses TRBV19 with TRBJ1-1, with unresolved D. The CDR3 is 13 residues long. Trimming took 6 bases from V and 3 from J, leaving 11 bases between them. Germline CDR1 LNHDA, CDR2 SQIVND (reference sequence). The CDR3 loop reads CASSALLDTEAFF. As DNA, the CDR3 is TGTGCCAGTAGCGCTTTACTTGACACTGAAGCTTTCTTT.

In its sample, this clone was seen once. The J gene is TRBJ2-3, the V gene TRBV7-9; tentatively, D is TRBD1 (5 bases). Germline V CDR1 and CDR2: SEHNR, FQNEAQ (reference sequence). The CDR3 runs 15 residues. Trimming removed 3 bases from V and 1 base from J, with 11 bases in between. The CDR3 nucleotides are TGTGCCAGCAGCTTGGGCAGGGTGGGCACAGATACGCAGTATTTT. This codes for CASSLGRVGTDTQYF.

V gene TRBV7-6 combines with J gene TRBJ2-5, with D maybe TRBD2 (7 bases). The germline V gene encodes CDR1 SGHVS and CDR2 FNYEAQ. The CDR3 runs 14 residues. The V gene lost 1 base and the J gene lost 4 bases, with 10 bases spanning the gap. CDR3 protein: CASSLGGGAETQYF. The CDR3 DNA sequence: TGTGCCAGCAGCTTAGGAGGGGGGGCAGAGACCCAGTACTTC.

The CDR3 sequence: CASSPPSQGAGGNTEAFF. CDR3 DNA sequence: TGTGCCAGCAGCCCACCTTCACAGGGGGCTGGTGGGAACACTGAAGCTTTCTTT. V gene TRBV7-2 combines with J gene TRBJ1-1; 9 bases match TRBD1. The CDR3 is made up of 18 amino acids. The germline V gene has CDR1 SGHTA and CDR2 FQGNSA. Losses at the gene ends were 5 bases for V and 1 base for J; bases not matched to a gene: 14.

The chain couples TRBV30 to TRBJ1-6; weak D call: TRBD1 (6 bases). Germline V lookup: CDR1 GTSNPN, CDR2 SVGIG (reference sequence). V was shortened by 0 bases and J by 3 bases, with 18 bases between the two germline ends. This CDR3 spans 18 amino acids. This CDR3 is CAWSVPVRGLHYNSPLHF. CDR3 coding DNA: TGTGCCTGGAGTGTACCTGTCAGGGGATTACACTATAATTCACCCCTCCACTTT.

Comments on this clone: Other DNA sequences within the sample encode an identical CDR3. This chain connects TRBV29-1 to TRBJ2-1; TRBD2 matches at 9 bases. The CDR3 length is 14 residues. Germline assignment: CDR1 SQVTM and CDR2 ANQGSEA. Germline trimming cut 3 bases from V and 6 bases from J; bases unmatched to any gene: 6. CDR3: CSVEGLAGPNEQFF. The CDR3 DNA follows: TGCAGCGTTGAGGGGCTAGCGGGACCCAATGAGCAGTTCTTC.

The chain joins TRBV10-3 to TRBJ2-2, with TRBD1 matching 8 bases. The CDR3 covers 15 residues. Germline lookup yields CDR1 ENHRY and CDR2 SYGVKD. Losses at the gene ends were 7 bases for V and 4 bases for J; bases not matched to a gene: 8. The CDR3 reads CAITPTGAGTGELFF. For the CDR3, the DNA is TGTGCCATCACTCCGACAGGGGCAGGCACCGGGGAGCTGTTTTTT.

This sequence joins TRBV29-1 and TRBJ2-3, with a tentative D call TRBD1 (5 bases). The germline gives CDR1 SQVTM, CDR2 ANQGSEA. The CDR3 spans 14 residues. This CDR3 is CSPKGARVTDTQYF. CDR3 bases: TGCAGTCCCAAAGGGGCCCGCGTGACAGATACGCAGTATTTT.

The chain carries TRBV7-9 and TRBJ2-5; D uncertain. Trimming took 5 bases from V and 1 from J, leaving 8 bases between them. The CDR3 has 13 amino acids. Germline CDR1 reads SEHNR; CDR2 reads FQNEAQ (reference sequence). Written as DNA, the CDR3 is TGTGCCAGCAGCCATGACACCCAAGAGACCCAGTACTTC. Amino acids: CASSHDTQETQYF.

This rearrangement joins TRBV6-1 to TRBJ1-3; D is undetermined. Germline CDR1 is MNHNS and CDR2 is SASEGT. Trimming removed 4 bases at V and 4 bases at J, with 11 bases between. The CDR3 length is 14 residues. In nucleotides, the CDR3 is TGTGCCAGCAGTGGAACTCGGTCCGGAAACACCATATATTTT. This encodes CASSGTRSGNTIYF.

The chain employs TRBV7-3 and TRBJ2-7, with TRBD1 matching over 10 bases. This CDR3 has 15 amino acids. The J segment lost 9 bases and the V segment lost 3 bases, leaving 11 bases of the junction unmatched. CDR1 is SGHTA, CDR2 FQGTGA, per germline. The CDR3 DNA reads TGTGCCAGCAGCTTGTACCATGGACAGGGGGAAACGCAGTACTTC. Amino acids: CASSLYHGQGETQYF.

This clone occurred a few times. The chain has TRBV4-3 and TRBJ2-7; possible D gene TRBD2, 5 bases. V lost 2 bases to trimming and J lost 5 bases, with 7 bases between them. The length of the CDR3 is 12 residues. The germline V gene encodes CDR1 LGHNA and CDR2 YSLEER. In nucleotides, the CDR3 is TGCGCCAGCAGCCAAAGAGGGAACGAGCAGTACTTC. Translated: CASSQRGNEQYF.

The gene calls are TRBV7-8 and TRBJ2-1; 7 bases align to TRBD1. The CDR3 consists of 16 residues. From germline, CDR1 is SGHVS and CDR2 FQNEAQ. The ends lost 4 bases at V and 3 bases at J; junction bases unmatched: 9. The DNA for the CDR3 is TGTGCCAGCAGCTCCCCTAATTGGGACAGCTACAATGAGCAGTTCTTC. Translated, it gives CASSSPNWDSYNEQFF.

This CDR3 reads CASSLAAGFSIAEAFF. CDR3 in DNA: TGTGCCAGCAGCTTAGCGGCGGGGTTTAGTATAGCTGAAGCTTTCTTT. This chain links TRBV7-2 with TRBJ1-1; D is uncertain. Between the trimmed V and J ends, which lost 0 bases and 6 bases, there was a span of 17 bases. This CDR3 is built from 16 residues. Germline V gives CDR1 SGHTA, CDR2 FQGNSA. Together with reference TRBV7-2 and TRBJ1-1, the CDR3 gives the full variable domain: GAGVSQSPSNKVTEKGKDVELRCDPISGHTALYWYRQSLGQGLEFLIYFQGNSAPDKSGLPSDRFSAERTGGSVSTLTIQRTQQEDSAVYLCASSLAAGFSIAEAFFGQGTRLTVV.

This clone came up a few times. CDR3 residues: CASSVGTGRTNYGYTF. CDR3 in DNA: TGTGCCAGCAGCGTCGGGACAGGGCGTACTAACTATGGCTACACCTTC. J is TRBJ1-2 and V is TRBV7-2; 9 positions agree with TRBD1. Germline values: CDR1 SGHTA, CDR2 FQGNSA. The V gene end was trimmed by 5 bases and the J gene end by 0 bases; junction bases not matched to a gene: 7. The CDR3 sequence is 16 residues long.

This clone was counted only a few times. The chain couples TRBV12-2 to TRBJ2-6; the DNA was not used to check the table's D call, TRBD2. TRBV12-2 constitutes a pseudogene. The length of the CDR3 is 16 residues. CDR3 DNA sequence: TGTGCAAGTCGCCGCAACTCGAGCTCTGGGGCCAACGTCCTGACTTTC. This codes for CASRRNSSSGANVLTF.

This chain uses TRBV11-2 with TRBJ2-1; 9 bases fit TRBD2. This CDR3 is built from 17 residues. The V gene end was trimmed by 5 bases and the J gene end by 0 bases; junction bases not matched to a gene: 8. The germline gives CDR1 SGHAT, CDR2 FQNNGV. CDR3 in DNA: TGTGCCAGCAGCCTTGCGGGAGGGGGTCGCTCCTACAATGAGCAGTTCTTC. Encoded protein: CASSLAGGGRSYNEQFF.

V gene TRBV28 combines with J gene TRBJ1-2; D is possibly TRBD1 (6 bases). V lost 6 bases to trimming and J lost 4 bases, with 18 bases between them. This CDR3 is 15 amino acids long. Looked up from germline, CDR1 is MDHEN and CDR2 is SYDVKM. CDR3 amino acids: CASSPNRDKSYGYTF. CDR3 bases: TGTGCCAGCAGCCCCAACCGGGACAAGTCCTATGGCTACACCTTC.

This chain joins TRBV19 and TRBJ1-5; 8 nucleotides match TRBD1. The CDR3 runs 17 residues. Germline CDR1 is LNHDA and CDR2 is SQIVND (reference sequence). J gave up 6 bases and V 3 bases, and 13 bases lay outside the gene matches. The CDR3 is CASSMIPQGGLGQPQHF. The CDR3 DNA reads TGTGCCAGTAGTATGATACCACAGGGGGGATTAGGTCAGCCCCAGCATTTT.

This clone was observed once. The rearrangement joins TRBV11-2 to TRBJ1-2; 8 nucleotides align to TRBD1. Per germline, CDR1 SGHAT and CDR2 FQNNGV. V shed 3 bases, J shed 4 bases, and the junction held 10 bases outside the gene matches. This CDR3 contains 16 residues. CDR3 residues: CASSFTTGTGLYGYTF. Here the CDR3 DNA reads TGTGCCAGCAGCTTCACAACCGGGACAGGCCTCTATGGCTACACCTTC.

The V and J genes are TRBV30 and TRBJ2-3, with TRBD2 identical over 8 bases. Trimming took 4 bases from V and 0 from J; bases not matched to a gene: 0. The CDR3 runs 13 residues. Germline V gene sequence: CDR1 GTSNPN, CDR2 SVGIG (reference sequence). The CDR3 reads CAWTSGSTDTQYF. DNA for the CDR3: TGTGCCTGGACTAGCGGGAGCACAGATACGCAGTATTTT.